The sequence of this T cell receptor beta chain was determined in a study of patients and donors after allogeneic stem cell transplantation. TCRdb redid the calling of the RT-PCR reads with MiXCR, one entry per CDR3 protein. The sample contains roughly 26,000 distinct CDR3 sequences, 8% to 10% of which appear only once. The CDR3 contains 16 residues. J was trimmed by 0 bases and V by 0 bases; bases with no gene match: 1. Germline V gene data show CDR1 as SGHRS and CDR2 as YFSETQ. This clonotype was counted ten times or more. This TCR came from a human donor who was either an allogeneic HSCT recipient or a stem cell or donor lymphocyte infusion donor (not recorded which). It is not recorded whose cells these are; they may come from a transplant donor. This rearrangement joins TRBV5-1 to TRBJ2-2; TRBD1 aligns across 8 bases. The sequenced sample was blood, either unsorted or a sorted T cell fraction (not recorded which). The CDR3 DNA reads TGCGCCAGCAGCTTGGGACAGGGGACGAACACCGGGGAGCTGTTTTTT. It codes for CASSLGQGTNTGELFF.